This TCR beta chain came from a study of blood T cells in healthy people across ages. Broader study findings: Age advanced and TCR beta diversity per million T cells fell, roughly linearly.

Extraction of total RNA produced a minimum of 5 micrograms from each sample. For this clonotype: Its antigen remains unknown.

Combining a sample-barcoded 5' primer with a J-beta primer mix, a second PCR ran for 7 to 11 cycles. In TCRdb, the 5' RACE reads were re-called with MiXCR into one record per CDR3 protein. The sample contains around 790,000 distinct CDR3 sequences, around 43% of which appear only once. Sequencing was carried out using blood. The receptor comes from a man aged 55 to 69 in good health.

The CDR3 coding sequence is TGTGCCAGCACGCGAGAGGGGTATGGCTACACCTTC. Encoded protein: CASTREGYGYTF. The chain recombines TRBV3-1 with TRBJ1-2, with TRBD1 as a possible D gene (5 bases). V gave up 7 bases and J gave up 5 bases, with 11 bases separating them. This CDR3 is 12 amino acids long. CDR1 and CDR2 (germline): LGHDT, YNNKEL (reference sequence). Combining the CDR3 with reference TRBV3-1 and TRBJ1-2 gives the whole variable domain DTAVSQTPKYLVTQMGNDKSIKCEQNLGHDTMYWYKQDSKKFLKIMFSYNNKELIINETVPNRFSPKSPDKAHLNLHINSLELGDSAVYFCASTREGYGYTFGSGTRLTVV.